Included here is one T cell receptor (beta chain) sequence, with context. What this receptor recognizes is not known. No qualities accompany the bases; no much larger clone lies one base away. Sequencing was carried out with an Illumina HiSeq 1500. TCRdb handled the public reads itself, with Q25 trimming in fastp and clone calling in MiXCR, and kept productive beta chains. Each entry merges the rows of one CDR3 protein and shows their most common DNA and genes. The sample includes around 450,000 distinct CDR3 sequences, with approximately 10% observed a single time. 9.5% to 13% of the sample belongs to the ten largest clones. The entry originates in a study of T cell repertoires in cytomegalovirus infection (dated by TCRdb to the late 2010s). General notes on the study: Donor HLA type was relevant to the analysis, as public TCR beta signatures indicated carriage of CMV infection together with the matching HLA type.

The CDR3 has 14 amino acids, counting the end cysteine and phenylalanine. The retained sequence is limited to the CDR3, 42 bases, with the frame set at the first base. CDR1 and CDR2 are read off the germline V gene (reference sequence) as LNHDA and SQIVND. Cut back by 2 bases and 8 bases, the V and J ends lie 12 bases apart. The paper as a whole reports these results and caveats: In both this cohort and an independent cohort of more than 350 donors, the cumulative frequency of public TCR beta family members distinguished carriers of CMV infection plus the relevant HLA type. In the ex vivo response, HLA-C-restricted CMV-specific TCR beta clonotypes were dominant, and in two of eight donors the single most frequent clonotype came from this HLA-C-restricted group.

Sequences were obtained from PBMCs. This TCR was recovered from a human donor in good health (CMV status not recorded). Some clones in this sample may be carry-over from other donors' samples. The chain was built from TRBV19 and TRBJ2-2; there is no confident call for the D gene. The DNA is TGTGCCAGTAGTATATCACAGCCTGTAGGGGAGCTGTTTTTT. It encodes CASSISQPVGELFF.